Following are 18 T cell receptor beta chains from one sample sequenced in a study of blood T cell repertoires in COVID-19. Assay: immunoSEQ multiplex PCR; the TCRdb copy retains only in-frame clones and omits some. The data contain 250,000 to 300,000 clones, around 87% of them seen just once; the ten biggest clones take up roughly 2%. Input material: peripheral blood. The receptors come from a woman aged 45-65 years who had recovered from COVID-19.

Worth noting for this clone: Other DNA sequences in the sample encode the same CDR3. The chain joins TRBV30 to TRBJ1-1; D may be TRBD1 (5 bases). V shed 2 bases and J shed 4 bases, with 8 bases lying between them. The CDR3 is 12 amino acids. From germline, CDR1 is GTSNPN and CDR2 SVGIG (reference sequence). The CDR3 reads CAWSPGITEAFF. The DNA for the CDR3 is TGTGCCTGGAGTCCAGGGATCACTGAAGCTTTCTTT.

The V call is TRBV11-2, the J call TRBJ2-1; 14 bases line up with TRBD2. V dropped 5 bases and J dropped 8; count of bases not matched to a gene: 8. The V gene's germline CDR1 is SGHAT and CDR2 FQNNGV. The CDR3 has 16 amino acids. The CDR3 sequence is CASSRRTSGRNHEQFF. For the CDR3, the DNA is TGTGCCAGCAGCCGCCGGACTAGCGGGAGGAATCATGAGCAGTTCTTC.

The chain has TRBV14 and TRBJ1-1; TRBD1 matches at 8 bases. This CDR3 has 14 amino acids. The ends lost 4 bases at V and 6 bases at J; junction bases unmatched: 7. Germline V lookup: CDR1 SGHDN, CDR2 FVKESK. The CDR3 bases are TGTGCCAGCAGCCTTACTCAGGGGGCCGCTGAAGCTTTCTTT. Residues: CASSLTQGAAEAFF.

The V and J genes are TRBV6-6 and TRBJ1-3; no firm D call. The germline gives CDR1 MNHNY, CDR2 SVGAGI (reference sequence). The V end lost 2 bases, the J end lost 2 bases, and 7 bases lay between the germline ends. CDR3 length: 14 amino acids. The CDR3 DNA is TGTGCCAGCAGTTACATCGGGACTGGAAACACCATATATTTT. Translation gives CASSYIGTGNTIYF.

The chain couples TRBV3-1 (or the pseudogene TRBV3-2) to TRBJ1-2; the match to TRBD1 covers 9 bases. The V segment lost 1 base and the J segment 7 bases; nucleotides outside the gene matches: 7. Germline V gene sequence: CDR1 LGHDT, CDR2 YNNKEL (reference sequence). The CDR3 is made up of 15 amino acids. This CDR3 is CASSQVGTGRGGYTF. In nucleotides, the CDR3 is TGTGCCAGCAGCCAAGTAGGGACAGGGCGGGGTGGCTACACCTTC.

The gene calls are TRBV12-5 and TRBJ2-1; TRBD2 matches 12 bases. The CDR3 has 15 amino acids. Germline V gene sequence: CDR1 LGHNT, CDR2 FRNRAP. The trim removed 1 base at V and 6 bases at J, leaving 1 base unmatched. The CDR3 DNA reads TGTGCTAGTGGTTTGGCTAGCGGGAGGGGCAATGAGCAGTTCTTC. The encoded protein is CASGLASGRGNEQFF.

The chain employs TRBV7-2 and TRBJ2-7, with TRBD2 matching 8 bases. Germline V gene data show CDR1 as SGHTA and CDR2 as FQGNSA. This CDR3 is built from 15 residues. V was clipped by 5 bases and J by 4 bases; unmatched bases: 10. This CDR3 reads CASSDLGSGNYEQYF. CDR3 DNA sequence: TGTGCCAGCAGCGACCTGGGTAGCGGGAATTACGAGCAGTACTTC.

V gene TRBV27 combines with J gene TRBJ2-5; TRBD1 aligns across 9 bases. Trimming removed 10 bases from V and 6 bases from J; junction bases left unmatched: 9. The CDR3 totals 13 residues. Per the germline V gene, CDR1 is MNHEY and CDR2 is SMNVEV (reference sequence). The CDR3 nucleotides read TGTGCCACTTATCCGGGACAGGGAAAGACCCAGTACTTC. Translated, it gives CATYPGQGKTQYF.

This chain links TRBV5-4 with TRBJ1-2; 7 nucleotides agree with TRBD1. Germline CDR1 is SGHNT and CDR2 is YYREEE (reference sequence). V dropped 4 bases and J dropped 1; count of bases not matched to a gene: 7. This CDR3 spans 15 amino acids. CDR3 amino acids: CASSRRDSLNYGYTF. As DNA, the CDR3 is TGTGCCAGCAGCCGCCGGGACAGCCTTAACTATGGCTACACCTTC.

The chain joins TRBV5-1 to TRBJ1-1; D gene ambiguous. In germline, CDR1 is SGHRS, CDR2 YFSETQ. The V end was cut by 1 base, the J end by 0 bases, with 7 bases between. This CDR3 spans 14 amino acids. Here the CDR3 reads CASSLFDMNTEAFF. CDR3 bases: TGCGCCAGCAGCTTGTTTGACATGAACACTGAAGCTTTCTTT. Based on the CDR3 plus reference TRBV5-1 and TRBJ1-1, the full variable domain is KAGVTQTPRYLIKTRGQQVTLSCSPISGHRSVSWYQQTPGQGLQFLFEYFSETQRNKGNFPGRFSGRQFSNSRSEMNVSTLELGDSALYLCASSLFDMNTEAFFGQGTRLTVV.

The gene calls are TRBV6-6 and TRBJ1-3; no clear D gene. The CDR3 has 12 amino acids. Germline V gene lookup returns CDR1 MNHNY and CDR2 SVGAGI (reference sequence). The V end lost 7 bases, the J end lost 4 bases, and 8 bases lay between the germline ends. CDR3 DNA sequence: TGTGCCAGCACTCTGGAGGGAAACACCATATATTTT. This gives the protein CASTLEGNTIYF.

This chain uses TRBV29-1 with TRBJ1-2, with 12 bases fitting TRBD1. The germline gives CDR1 SQVTM, CDR2 ANQGSEA. The CDR3 runs 13 residues. V shed 6 bases and J 7 bases; nucleotides not matched to a gene: 6. The CDR3 region is CSVAGTGGVGYTF. The CDR3 nucleotides read TGCAGCGTCGCTGGGACAGGGGGCGTTGGCTACACCTTC.

V and J are TRBV25-1 and TRBJ2-7; 9 positions match TRBD1. This CDR3 comprises 16 residues. Germline V gives CDR1 MGHDK, CDR2 SYGVNS. V dropped 4 bases and J dropped 6; count of bases not matched to a gene: 13. The CDR3 region has the DNA TGTGCCAGCAGTGGTGACAGGGGGTTCGATCTCAGCGAGCAGTACTTC. Protein sequence: CASSGDRGFDLSEQYF.

V and J are TRBV9 and TRBJ1-1; unclear D gene. The CDR3 contains 13 residues. V lost 2 bases, J lost 1 base, and 6 bases lay in between. The V gene's germline CDR1 is SGDLS and CDR2 YYNGEE. The CDR3 bases are TGTGCCAGCAGCGTTAAGAGGAACACTGAAGCTTTCTTT. It is translated as CASSVKRNTEAFF. The full variable domain, with the rest looked up from reference TRBV9 and TRBJ1-1, is DSGVTQTPKHLITATGQRVTLRCSPRSGDLSVYWYQQSLDQGLQFLIQYYNGEERAKGNILERFSAQQFPDLHSELNLSSLELGDSALYFCASSVKRNTEAFFGQGTRLTVV.

V and J are TRBV19 and TRBJ1-2; 8 nucleotides agree with TRBD1. The CDR3 has 15 residues. Germline V lookup: CDR1 LNHDA, CDR2 SQIVND (reference sequence). V was pared by 6 bases and J by 8 bases, with 14 bases of the junction left unmatched. The CDR3: CASSPLSGGNGGYTF. The CDR3 region has the DNA TGTGCCAGTAGCCCTCTTTCAGGGGGCAACGGGGGCTACACCTTC. Complete variable domain (other parts from reference TRBV19 and TRBJ1-2): DGGITQSPKYLFRKEGQNVTLSCEQNLNHDAMYWYRQDPGQGLRLIYYSQIVNDFQKGDIAEGYSVSREKKESFPLTVTSAQKNPTAFYLCASSPLSGGNGGYTFGSGTRLTVV.

This chain connects TRBV7-2 to TRBJ2-7; no reliable D call. The CDR3 is made up of 12 amino acids. Germline CDR1 reads SGHTA; CDR2 reads FQGNSA. V lost 1 base and J lost 4, with 5 bases in between. DNA of the CDR3: TGTGCCAGCAGCTTAGATCAGTACGAGCAGTACTTC. Protein sequence: CASSLDQYEQYF. Supplemented by reference TRBV7-2 and TRBJ2-7, the full variable domain reads GAGVSQSPSNKVTEKGKDVELRCDPISGHTALYWYRQSLGQGLEFLIYFQGNSAPDKSGLPSDRFSAERTGGSVSTLTIQRTQQEDSAVYLCASSLDQYEQYFGPGTRLTVT.

The chain carries TRBV5-5 and TRBJ1-6; TRBD1 aligns across 8 bases. V was clipped by 4 bases and J by 8 bases; unmatched bases: 11. CDR1 is SGHKS, CDR2 YYEKEE, per germline (reference sequence). The CDR3 has 16 amino acids. Here the CDR3 reads CASSPARQGPYSPLHF. The CDR3 nucleotides read TGTGCCAGCAGCCCCGCTCGACAGGGGCCGTATTCACCCCTCCACTTT.

The V call is TRBV11-2, the J call TRBJ2-1; TRBD2 matches at 7 bases. The germline CDR1 and CDR2 sequences are SGHAT and FQNNGV. The CDR3 loop spans 14 amino acids. Germline trimming cut 6 bases from V and 9 bases from J; bases unmatched to any gene: 11. CDR3 DNA sequence: TGTGCCAGCAGTTTACGGCGGGAGATGGGTGAGCAGTTCTTC. It specifies CASSLRREMGEQFF.